Listed below are T cell receptor beta chains from one sample, sequenced in a study of shared clonotypes between healthy human individuals. Sequencing used immunoSEQ multiplex PCR; TCRdb keeps in-frame clones, though not all of them. The data contain around 2.1 million clones, just over 90% of them singletons. Sample: naive CD8+ T cells from PBMCs. These receptors originate from a man aged 18 to 30 in good health. Some clones in this sample may be carry-over from other donors' samples. CDR3s include the opening cysteine and the closing phenylalanine or tryptophan. A D gene is named only where the DNA matches it firmly. Clone size is not always given. Where it is, it says once, few, many or a class for expanded clones.

v_gene	d_gene	abundance	j_gene	CDR3nt	CDR3aa
TRBV7-9	TRBD2	-	TRBJ2-1	TGTGCCAGCAGCTCCCAAGTGAGCGGGGATAGCTACAATGAGCAGTTCTTC	CASSSQVSGDSYNEQFF
TRBV5-1	-	-	TRBJ1-2	TGCGCCAGCAGCTTTGGTCGCTCTACCTCGGGGGGCTACACCTTC	CASSFGRSTSGGYTF
TRBV5-4	TRBD2	-	TRBJ2-7	TGTGCCAGCAGCTCGGGACTAGCGGCCCACGAGCAGTACTTC	CASSSGLAAHEQYF
TRBV11-2	-	-	TRBJ2-1	TGTGCCAGCAGCCACGGGGTAGCGGAGGCATACAATGAGCAGTTCTTC	CASSHGVAEAYNEQFF
TRBV6-5	-	-	TRBJ1-2	TGTGCCAGCAGTTATAAGGGAGACTATGGCTACACCTTC	CASSYKGDYGYTF
TRBV9	TRBD2	-	TRBJ2-1	TGTGCCAGCAGCCCAGATAGCGGGTTCCACTACAATGAGCAGTTCTTC	CASSPDSGFHYNEQFF
TRBV27	-	few	TRBJ1-5	TGTGCCAGCACGTCAGCCTATAGCAATCAGCCCCAGCATTTT	CASTSAYSNQPQHF
TRBV27	-	-	TRBJ1-1	TGTGCCAGCAGTTTAGGGGGTTCCACTGAAGCTTTCTTT	CASSLGGSTEAFF
TRBV28	-	-	TRBJ2-5	TGTGCCAGCAGTCCCTGGGTGGGCACGAAAGAGACCCAGTACTTC	CASSPWVGTKETQYF
TRBV4-2	-	-	TRBJ2-7	TGTGCCAGCAGCCAAGCAGCGGGCTACGAGCAGTACTTC	CASSQAAGYEQYF
TRBV9	TRBD1	-	TRBJ1-2	TGTGCCAGCAGCGTAGGACAGGGGACCTATGGCTACACCTTC	CASSVGQGTYGYTF
TRBV28	-	-	TRBJ2-3	TGTGCCAGCAGTTTAGGGTACAGGGAAGGATCGGATACGCAGTATTTT	CASSLGYREGSDTQYF
TRBV27	-	-	TRBJ2-7	TGTGCCAGCAGTTTTTCCTCTAGTCACGAGCAGTACTTC	CASSFSSSHEQYF
TRBV27	-	-	TRBJ2-3	TGTGCCAGCAGTTTTAGGGGGGGCGATCTGACAGATACGCAGTATTTT	CASSFRGGDLTDTQYF
TRBV19	-	once	TRBJ2-6	TGTGCCAGTACGTTTCTAGGACTTGCTCCCTCTGGGGCCAACGTCCTGACTTTC	CASTFLGLAPSGANVLTF
TRBV29-1	-	-	TRBJ2-3	TGCAGCGTACTTTTGGGTCCAGATACGCAGTATTTT	CSVLLGPDTQYF
TRBV27	-	once	TRBJ1-2	TGTGCCAGCAGTCCCGTCGACAGAGATTACTTCTATGGCTACACCTTC	CASSPVDRDYFYGYTF
TRBV19	-	-	TRBJ2-7	TGTGCCAGTAGTTCGTTGGGCTACGAGCAGTACTTC	CASSSLGYEQYF
TRBV7-9	-	-	TRBJ1-1	TGTGCCAGCAGCTTAGAATCCATAGTTAGTTTAGCTTTCTTT	CASSLESIVSLAFF
TRBV15	TRBD2	-	TRBJ2-3	TGTGCCACCAGCAGAGATAGCGGGGATACAGATACGCAGTATTTT	CATSRDSGDTDTQYF
TRBV13	-	-	TRBJ2-5	TGTGCCAGCAGCTCGACAGTCCAAGAGACCCAGTACTTC	CASSSTVQETQYF
TRBV4-2	TRBD2	-	TRBJ2-2	TGTGCCAGCAGCCAAGATGCAGGACTAGCGTTTACCGGGGAGCTGTTTTTT	CASSQDAGLAFTGELFF
TRBV28	-	-	TRBJ2-2	TGTGCCAGCAGTTTCGGGAGCACCGGGGAGCTGTTTTTT	CASSFGSTGELFF
TRBV6-6	-	-	TRBJ2-7	TGTGCCAGCGGGCAGGGGTACGAGCAGTACTTC	CASGQGYEQYF
TRBV27	TRBD2	-	TRBJ2-1	TGTGCCAGCAGTTCGAGCGGGAGCTCCTACAATGAGCAGTTCTTC	CASSSSGSSYNEQFF
TRBV11-3	-	-	TRBJ2-5	TGTGCCAGCAGCCCTAGGTGTTTGGAGACCCAGTACTTC	CASSPRCLETQYF
TRBV15	-	-	TRBJ2-7	TGTGCCACCAGCGCCAGTAGCCCCAGCTACGAGCAGTACTTC	CATSASSPSYEQYF
TRBV6-4	-	once	TRBJ2-1	TGTGCCAGCAGTGACTCAGGACTTCTTGAGCAGTTCTTC	CASSDSGLLEQFF